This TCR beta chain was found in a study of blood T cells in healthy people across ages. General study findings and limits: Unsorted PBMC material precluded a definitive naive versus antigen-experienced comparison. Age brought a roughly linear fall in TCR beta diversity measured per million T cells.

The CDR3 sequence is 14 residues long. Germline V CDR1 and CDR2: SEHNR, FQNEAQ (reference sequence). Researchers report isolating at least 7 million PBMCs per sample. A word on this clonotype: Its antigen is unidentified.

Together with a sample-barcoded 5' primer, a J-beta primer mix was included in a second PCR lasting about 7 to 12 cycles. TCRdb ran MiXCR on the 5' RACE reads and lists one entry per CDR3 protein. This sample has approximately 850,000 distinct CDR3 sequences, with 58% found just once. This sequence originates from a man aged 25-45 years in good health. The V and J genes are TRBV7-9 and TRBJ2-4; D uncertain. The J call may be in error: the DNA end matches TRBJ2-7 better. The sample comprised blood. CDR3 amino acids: CASSLPDGTYEQYF. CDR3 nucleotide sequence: TGTGCCAGCAGCCTTCCGGACGGAACCTACGAGCAGTACTTC.